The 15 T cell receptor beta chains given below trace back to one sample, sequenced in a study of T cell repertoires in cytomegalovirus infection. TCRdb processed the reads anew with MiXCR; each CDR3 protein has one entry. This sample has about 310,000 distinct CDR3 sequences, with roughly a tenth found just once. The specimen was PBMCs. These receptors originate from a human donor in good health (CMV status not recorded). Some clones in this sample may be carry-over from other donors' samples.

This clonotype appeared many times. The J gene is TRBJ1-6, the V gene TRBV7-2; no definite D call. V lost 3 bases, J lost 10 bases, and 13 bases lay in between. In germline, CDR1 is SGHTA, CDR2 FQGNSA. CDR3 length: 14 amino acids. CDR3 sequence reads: CASSLGTERSPLHF. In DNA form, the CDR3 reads TGTGCCAGCAGCTTGGGCACAGAACGGTCACCCCTCCACTTT.

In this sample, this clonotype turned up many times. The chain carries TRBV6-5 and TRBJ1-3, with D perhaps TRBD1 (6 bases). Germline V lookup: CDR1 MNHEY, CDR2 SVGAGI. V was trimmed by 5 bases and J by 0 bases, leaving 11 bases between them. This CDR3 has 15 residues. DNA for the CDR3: TGTGCCAGCAGTCCGACAGGCAACTCTGGAAACACCATATATTTT. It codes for CASSPTGNSGNTIYF.

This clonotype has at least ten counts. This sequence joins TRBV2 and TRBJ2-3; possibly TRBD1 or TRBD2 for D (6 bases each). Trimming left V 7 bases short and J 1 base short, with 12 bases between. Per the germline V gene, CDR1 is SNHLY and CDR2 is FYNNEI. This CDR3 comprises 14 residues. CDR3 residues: CASNERGRTDTQYF. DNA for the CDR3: TGTGCCAGCAACGAACGGGGGCGCACAGATACGCAGTATTTT.

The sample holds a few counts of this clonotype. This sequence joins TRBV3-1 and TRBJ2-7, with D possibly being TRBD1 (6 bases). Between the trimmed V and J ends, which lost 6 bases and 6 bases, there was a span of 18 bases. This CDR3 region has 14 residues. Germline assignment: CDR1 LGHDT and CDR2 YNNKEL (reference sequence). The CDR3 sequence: CASSQTGILGEQYF. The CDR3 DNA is TGTGCCAGCAGTCAAACAGGGATTTTGGGCGAGCAGTACTTC.

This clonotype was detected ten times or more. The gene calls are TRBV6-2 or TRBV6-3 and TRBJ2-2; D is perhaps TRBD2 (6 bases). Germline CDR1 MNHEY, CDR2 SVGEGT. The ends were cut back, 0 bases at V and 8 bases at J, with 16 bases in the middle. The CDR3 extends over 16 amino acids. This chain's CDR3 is CASSYSTRRGPGELFF. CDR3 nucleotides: TGTGCCAGCAGTTACTCGACAAGGCGGGGACCGGGGGAGCTGTTTTTT.

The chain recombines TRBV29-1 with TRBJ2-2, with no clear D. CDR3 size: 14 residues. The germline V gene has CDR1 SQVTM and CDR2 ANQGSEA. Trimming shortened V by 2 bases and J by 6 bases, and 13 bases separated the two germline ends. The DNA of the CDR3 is TGCAGCGTTGAAAATTTTTCGCCAGCCGGGGAGCTGTTTTTT. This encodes CSVENFSPAGELFF.

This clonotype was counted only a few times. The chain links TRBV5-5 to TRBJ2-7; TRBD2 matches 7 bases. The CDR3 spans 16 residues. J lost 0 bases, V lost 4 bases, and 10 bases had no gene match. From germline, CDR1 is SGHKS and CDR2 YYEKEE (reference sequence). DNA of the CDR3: TGTGCCAGCAGCCGGACCGCGGGGGATACCTCCTACGAGCAGTACTTC. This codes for CASSRTAGDTSYEQYF.

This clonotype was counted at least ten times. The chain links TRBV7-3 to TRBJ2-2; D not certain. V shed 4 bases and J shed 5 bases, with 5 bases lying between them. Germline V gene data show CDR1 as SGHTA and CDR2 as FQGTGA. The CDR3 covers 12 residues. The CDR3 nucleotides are TGTGCCAGCAGCTCCTGGACCGGGGAGCTGTTTTTT. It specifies CASSSWTGELFF.

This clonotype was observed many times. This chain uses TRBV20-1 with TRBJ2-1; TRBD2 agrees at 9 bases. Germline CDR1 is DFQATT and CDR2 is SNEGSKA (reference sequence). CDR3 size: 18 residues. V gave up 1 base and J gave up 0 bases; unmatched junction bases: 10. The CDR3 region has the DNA TGCAGTGCTAGAGTGGTTAGCGGGGGCTTTTCCTCCTACAATGAGCAGTTCTTC. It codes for CSARVVSGGFSSYNEQFF.

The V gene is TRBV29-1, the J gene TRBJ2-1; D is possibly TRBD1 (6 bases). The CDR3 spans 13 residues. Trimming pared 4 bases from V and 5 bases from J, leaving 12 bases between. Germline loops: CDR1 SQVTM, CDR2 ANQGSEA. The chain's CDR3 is CSVGAGDNNEQFF. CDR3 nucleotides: TGCAGCGTTGGGGCAGGGGACAACAATGAGCAGTTCTTC.

CDR3 residues: CSANTGNYEQYF. In DNA form, the CDR3 reads TGCAGTGCTAATACAGGGAACTACGAGCAGTACTTC. The rearrangement joins TRBV20-1 to TRBJ2-7; D is perhaps TRBD1 (6 bases). Trimming pared 4 bases from V and 3 bases from J, leaving 10 bases between. Germline CDR1 reads DFQATT; CDR2 reads SNEGSKA (reference sequence). The CDR3 loop spans 12 amino acids.

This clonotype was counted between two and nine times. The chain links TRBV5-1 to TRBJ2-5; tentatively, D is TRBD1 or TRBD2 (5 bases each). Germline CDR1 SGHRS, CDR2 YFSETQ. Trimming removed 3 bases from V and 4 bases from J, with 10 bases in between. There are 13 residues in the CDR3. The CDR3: CASSSGTGETQYF. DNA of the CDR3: TGCGCCAGCAGCTCCGGGACGGGAGAGACCCAGTACTTC.

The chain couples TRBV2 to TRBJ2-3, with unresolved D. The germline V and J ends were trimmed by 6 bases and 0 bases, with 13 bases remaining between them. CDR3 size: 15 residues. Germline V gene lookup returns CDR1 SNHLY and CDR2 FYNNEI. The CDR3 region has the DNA TGTGCCAGCAGCTTCGAAGGCCCTAGCACAGATACGCAGTATTTT. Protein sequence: CASSFEGPSTDTQYF.

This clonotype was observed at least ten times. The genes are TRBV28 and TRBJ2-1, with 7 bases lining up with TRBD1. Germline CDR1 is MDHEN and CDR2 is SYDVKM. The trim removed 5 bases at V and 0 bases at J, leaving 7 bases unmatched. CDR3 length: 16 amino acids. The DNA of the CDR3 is TGTGCCAGCAGTGCAGGACAGGAGAGCTCCTACAATGAGCAGTTCTTC. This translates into CASSAGQESSYNEQFF.

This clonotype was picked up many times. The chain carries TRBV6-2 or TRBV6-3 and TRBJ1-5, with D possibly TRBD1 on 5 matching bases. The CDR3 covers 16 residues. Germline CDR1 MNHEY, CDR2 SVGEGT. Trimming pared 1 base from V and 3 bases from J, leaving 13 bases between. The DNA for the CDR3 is TGTGCCAGCAGTTACTTGGGGACCGCTTTCAATCAGCCCCAGCATTTT. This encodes CASSYLGTAFNQPQHF.